The 2 T cell receptor beta chains listed next were all sequenced from one sample in a study of shared clonotypes between healthy human individuals. Generated by immunoSEQ multiplex PCR, the TCRdb table keeps only in-frame clones and is missing some. Found here are millions of clones, roughly nine tenths of them singletons; the top ten hold more than 0.12%. The sequenced sample consisted of naive CD4+ T cells sorted from blood. The sample's subset: CD45RA+ positively selected. Receptors originate from a man aged 18 to 35 in good health.

This chain links TRBV4-1 with TRBJ2-7; 9 bases line up with TRBD1. Germline assignment: CDR1 MGHRA and CDR2 YSYEKL. After removal of 0 bases from V and 0 bases from J, the junction contained 15 bases not matched to a gene. The CDR3 runs to 20 residues. CDR3 protein: CASSQENPGTGYSYSYEQYF. In DNA, the CDR3 is TGCGCCAGCAGCCAAGAGAATCCCGGGACAGGGTACTCTTACTCCTACGAGCAGTACTTC.

The chain couples TRBV30 to TRBJ2-7; 8 bases align to TRBD2. V dropped 4 bases and J dropped 6; count of bases not matched to a gene: 8. The germline V gene encodes CDR1 GTSNPN and CDR2 SVGIG (reference sequence). The CDR3 has 13 residues. The CDR3 DNA is TGTGCCTGGACCCGGGGGGGGTTCCTCGAGCAGTACTTC. Amino acids: CAWTRGGFLEQYF.